This T cell receptor (beta chain) was captured in a study of vaccination and CD4 T cells after COVID-19. Study background: Post-vaccination samples were procured at a median of roughly 76 days following dose two (range 14 to 241). SARS-CoV-2, HCoV-NL63, HCoV-OC43 and HCoV-229E supplied the overlapping spike peptides used to stimulate cells. For control cultures, the treatment was a CEFX pool, an HIV-1 Nef pool, or no peptide.

Sequenced with the Oncomine TCR Beta short-read assay was DNA taken from cultured CD4+ T cells. TCRdb re-derived calls from the PCR reads in MiXCR, one entry per CDR3 protein. The table has 10,000 to 12,000 distinct CDR3 sequences, around 66% seen once. CDR1 and CDR2 (germline): SGHNT, YENEEA. Between the trimmed V and J ends, which lost 3 bases and 1 base, there was a span of 6 bases. This CDR3 is built from 13 residues. In the case of this clonotype: Its antigen is currently unknown.

Specified treatment: roughly ten-day PBMC culture with coronavirus spike peptide pools or control peptides (ViraFEST assay). The J gene is TRBJ2-5, the V gene TRBV11-3; D is unresolved. Sequencing input: CD4+ T cells from blood, cultured in vitro. This clonotype was obtained from a human donor who had recovered from COVID-19. The CDR3 nucleotides read TGTGCCAGCAGCTTCGACGGCCAAGAGACCCAGTACTTC. Translated: CASSFDGQETQYF. The entire variable domain, with the rest obtained from reference TRBV11-3 and TRBJ2-5, is as follows: EAGVVQSPRYKIIEKKQPVAFWCNPISGHNTLYWYLQNLGQGPELLIRYENEEAVDDSQLPKDRFSAERLKGVDSTLKIQPAELGDSAVYLCASSFDGQETQYFGPGTRLLVL.